Presented here are 31 T cell receptor beta chains from one specimen sequenced in a study of blood T cell repertoires in COVID-19. The protocol was immunoSEQ multiplex PCR, while the TCRdb copy is restricted to in-frame clones and leaves out a portion. The repertoire holds nearly 250,000 clones, almost 85% seen once, with approximately 8.6% in the top ten. The sample taken for sequencing was PBMCs or T cells enriched from blood (not recorded which). The receptors derive from a woman between 45 and 65 years old with acute COVID-19.

This clone showed up just once. The rearrangement links TRBV10-2 to TRBJ2-5; TRBD2 aligns across 11 bases. The CDR3 has 18 amino acids. The germline V gene has CDR1 WSHSY and CDR2 SAAADI. The V gene end was trimmed by 2 bases and the J gene end by 5 bases; junction bases not matched to a gene: 13. The CDR3 region has the DNA TGCGCCAGCAGTGAGGTCTTAATTAGCGGGGGGGATCGTGAGACCCAGTACTTC. Translating it yields CASSEVLISGGDRETQYF.

The gene calls are TRBV11-3 and TRBJ1-1; a weak D match, TRBD1 (6 bases). CDR3 length equals 13 residues. CDR1 and CDR2 from the germline V gene are SGHNT and YENEEA. Between the trimmed V and J ends, which lost 2 bases and 6 bases, there was a span of 10 bases. The CDR3 bases are TGTGCCAGCAGCTTAACAGGGTCGTCTGAAGCTTTCTTT. It translates to CASSLTGSSEAFF.

This sequence joins TRBV7-3 and TRBJ1-6; TRBD1 might be the D (6 bases). CDR3 length equals 15 residues. In germline, CDR1 is SGHTA, CDR2 FQGTGA. The V end lost 5 bases, the J end lost 8 bases, and 16 bases lay between the germline ends. The CDR3 DNA reads TGTGCCAGCAGCGCACGCAGGGGACGTGATTCACCCCTCCACTTT. It codes for CASSARRGRDSPLHF.

The chain is built from TRBV14 and TRBJ1-1, with a tentative D call TRBD1 (6 bases). This CDR3 region has 15 residues. V was shortened by 4 bases and J by 3 bases, with 15 bases between the two germline ends. Looked up from germline, CDR1 is SGHDN and CDR2 is FVKESK. The CDR3 nucleotides are TGTGCCAGCAGCCCGACAGGCAGAAGGGACACTGAAGCTTTCTTT. As protein: CASSPTGRRDTEAFF.

This clone occurred many times. The V call is TRBV7-9, the J call TRBJ1-2; no clear D gene. With 5 bases removed from V and 8 bases from J, the gap between germline ends came to 12 bases. The CDR3 runs to 12 residues. Germline V gene lookup returns CDR1 SEHNR and CDR2 FQNEAQ (reference sequence). The DNA for the CDR3 is TGTGCCAGCAGCCCCCCCCAGCGGGGCTACACCTTC. Translation: CASSPPQRGYTF.

The chain joins TRBV4-3 to TRBJ2-2; TRBD1 matches 7 bases. The V gene's germline CDR1 is LGHNA and CDR2 YSLEER. The CDR3 covers 15 residues. V dropped 4 bases and J dropped 6; count of bases not matched to a gene: 8. CDR3 residues: CASSLRTGPPGELFF. DNA of the CDR3: TGCGCCAGCAGCCTCCGGACAGGACCCCCCGGGGAGCTGTTTTTT.

The J gene is TRBJ1-2, the V gene TRBV18; TRBD1 agrees at 8 bases. V lost 6 bases and J lost 0; bases outside the gene matches: 0. The CDR3 loop spans 13 amino acids. The germline V gene has CDR1 KGHSH and CDR2 LQKENI. CDR3 bases: TGTGCCAGCTCGGGACAGGCTAACTATGGCTACACCTTC. This translates into CASSGQANYGYTF.

The CDR3 DNA reads TGTGCCAGTCAGGGGGCCTATGGCTACACCTTC. Translation: CASQGAYGYTF. This sequence joins TRBV6-5 and TRBJ1-2, with TRBD1 matching 8 bases. The CDR3 has 11 amino acids. Trimming cost V 9 bases and J 4 bases; bases outside gene matches: 1. Germline loops: CDR1 MNHEY, CDR2 SVGAGI.

The sample holds one count of this clone. The V gene is TRBV5-3, the J gene TRBJ2-7; TRBD2 is a possible D gene (5 bases). TRBV5-3 is reported as an ORF; its role is uncertain. The CDR3 consists of 15 residues. Between the trimmed V and J ends, which lost 7 bases and 1 base, there was a span of 18 bases. This chain's CDR3 is CARDTLPGISYEQYF. In DNA, the CDR3 is TGTGCCAGAGACACCTTACCCGGGATTTCCTACGAGCAGTACTTC.

The chain couples TRBV3-1 (or the pseudogene TRBV3-2) to TRBJ1-3; 7 nucleotides match TRBD1. V lost 4 bases and J lost 0; bases outside the gene matches: 9. CDR3 length equals 17 residues. Germline V gene data show CDR1 as LGHDT and CDR2 as YNNKEL (reference sequence). The CDR3 spells CASSPILGTDSGNTIYF. The CDR3 DNA is TGTGCCAGCAGCCCGATACTCGGGACAGACTCTGGAAACACCATATATTTT.

V is TRBV27 and J is TRBJ1-1, with 9 bases fitting TRBD1. The V and J ends lost 6 bases and 2 bases, in that order; junction bases with no gene match: 16. This CDR3 is built from 18 residues. Germline CDR1 is MNHEY and CDR2 is SMNVEV (reference sequence). CDR3 coding DNA: TGTGCCAGCAGGCGTGGCTTGGACAGGGGTTTTTCTAACACTGAAGCTTTCTTT. Its translation: CASRRGLDRGFSNTEAFF.

J is TRBJ2-7 and V is TRBV10-3; D unclear. The CDR3 is 13 residues long. CDR1 is ENHRY and CDR2 is SYGVKD in the germline V gene. Trimming cost V 3 bases and J 2 bases, with 8 bases left between them. CDR3: CAISEGATYEQYF. The DNA of the CDR3 is TGTGCCATCAGTGAAGGAGCGACCTACGAGCAGTACTTC.

This CDR3 reads CASSLTVGPYNEQFF. CDR3 bases: TGTGCCAGCAGCCTGACAGTTGGCCCTTACAATGAGCAGTTCTTC. This chain links TRBV11-3 with TRBJ2-1; D is possibly TRBD1 (5 bases). Trimming took off 5 bases at V and 4 bases at J, with 15 bases between the two ends. This CDR3 has 15 residues. Germline CDR1 reads SGHNT; CDR2 reads YENEEA.

The chain uses TRBV2 and TRBJ1-2; TRBD1 matches at 9 bases. The CDR3 covers 14 residues. V shed 6 bases and J 9 bases; nucleotides not matched to a gene: 11. CDR1 SNHLY and CDR2 FYNNEI come from the germline V gene. The DNA of the CDR3 is TGTGCCAGCAGGGAGGGACAGGGTAAAAACAGCTACACCTTC. Amino acids: CASREGQGKNSYTF. The full variable domain, its missing parts supplied by reference TRBV2 and TRBJ1-2, is EPEVTQTPSHQVTQMGQEVILRCVPISNHLYFYWYRQILGQKVEFLVSFYNNEISEKSEIFDDQFSVERPDGSNFTLKIRSTKLEDSAMYFCASREGQGKNSYTFGSGTRLTVV.

The V gene is TRBV7-2, the J gene TRBJ1-2; 7 bases are a match to TRBD1. After removal of 3 bases from V and 4 bases from J, the junction contained 5 bases not matched to a gene. This CDR3 is built from 14 residues. Germline values: CDR1 SGHTA, CDR2 FQGNSA. CDR3 amino acids: CASSFGQEFYGYTF. Written as DNA, the CDR3 is TGTGCCAGCAGCTTCGGACAGGAGTTCTATGGCTACACCTTC. Variable domain in full (rest from reference TRBV7-2 and TRBJ1-2): GAGVSQSPSNKVTEKGKDVELRCDPISGHTALYWYRQSLGQGLEFLIYFQGNSAPDKSGLPSDRFSAERTGGSVSTLTIQRTQQEDSAVYLCASSFGQEFYGYTFGSGTRLTVV.

V is TRBV5-4 and J is TRBJ1-2; no clear D gene. CDR3 length: 13 amino acids. Trimming removed 5 bases from V and 7 bases from J, with 15 bases in between. Germline CDR1 is SGHNT and CDR2 is YYREEE (reference sequence). The CDR3 spells CASSREGLGGYTF. The CDR3 nucleotides read TGTGCCAGCAGTCGTGAGGGATTGGGTGGCTACACCTTC.

V is TRBV28 and J is TRBJ2-3, with 7 bases that match TRBD1. After removal of 3 bases from V and 6 bases from J, the junction contained 9 bases not matched to a gene. The CDR3 spans 15 residues. Germline V gene lookup returns CDR1 MDHEN and CDR2 SYDVKM. The CDR3 coding sequence is TGTGCCAGCAGTTTGCCGGGACAGCTGGTCGATACGCAGTATTTT. This translates into CASSLPGQLVDTQYF. Drawing the rest from reference TRBV28 and TRBJ2-3, the complete variable domain is DVKVTQSSRYLVKRTGEKVFLECVQDMDHENMFWYRQDPGLGLRLIYFSYDVKMKEKGDIPEGYSVSREKKERFSLILESASTNQTSMYLCASSLPGQLVDTQYFGPGTRLTVL.

CDR3 loop: CASRGGEVGYTF. DNA of the CDR3: TGTGCCAGCAGAGGAGGGGAGGTCGGCTACACCTTC. J is TRBJ1-2 and V is TRBV25-1; a possible D gene is TRBD1 (5 bases). The CDR3 sequence is 12 residues long. With 6 bases removed from V and 8 bases from J, the gap between germline ends came to 13 bases. In germline, CDR1 is MGHDK, CDR2 SYGVNS.

V gene TRBV4-3 combines with J gene TRBJ1-1; tentatively, D is TRBD1 (5 bases). CDR1 is LGHNA and CDR2 is YSLEER in the germline V gene. CDR3 length: 11 amino acids. Trimming stripped 9 bases from V and 4 bases from J, with 9 bases between. CDR3 protein: CASKRGTEAFF. CDR3 DNA: TGCGCCAGTAAAAGGGGCACTGAAGCTTTCTTT.

The chain employs TRBV19 and TRBJ2-3; 8 bases align to TRBD1. CDR1 LNHDA and CDR2 SQIVND come from the germline V gene (reference sequence). This CDR3 region has 16 residues. V was clipped by 3 bases and J by 5 bases; unmatched bases: 10. CDR3 loop: CASSILTGQDLDTQYF. CDR3 DNA: TGTGCCAGTAGTATCCTCACGGGACAGGACCTAGATACGCAGTATTTT.

This clone was seen a handful of times. The V and J genes are TRBV6-5 and TRBJ2-7, with TRBD1 as a possible D gene (6 bases). The CDR3 sequence is 13 residues long. V was cut by 5 bases and J by 3 bases, with 11 bases left in between. The germline gives CDR1 MNHEY, CDR2 SVGAGI. The CDR3 DNA is TGTGCCAGCAGTAGGGACATGAGCTACGAGCAGTACTTC. Its protein is CASSRDMSYEQYF.

The rearrangement uses TRBV11-3 and TRBJ2-3; weak D call: TRBD1 (6 bases). The CDR3 consists of 13 residues. Trimming left V 4 bases short and J 5 bases short, with 10 bases between. CDR1 and CDR2 (germline): SGHNT, YENEEA. The CDR3 sequence is CASSSAGVDTQYF. The CDR3 nucleotides are TGTGCCAGCAGCTCCGCAGGGGTAGATACGCAGTATTTT.

This chain uses TRBV11-2 with TRBJ2-7; 8 bases align to TRBD2. The CDR3 sequence is 15 residues long. Germline trimming cut 2 bases from V and 4 bases from J; bases unmatched to any gene: 7. Germline V lookup: CDR1 SGHAT, CDR2 FQNNGV. CDR3 in DNA: TGTGCCAGCAGCTTAAAGATAGCGGGGCAATACGAGCAGTACTTC. Residues: CASSLKIAGQYEQYF.

The J gene is TRBJ1-5, the V gene TRBV3-1 (or the pseudogene TRBV3-2); 9 bases fit TRBD1. Germline V gene sequence: CDR1 LGHDT, CDR2 YNNKEL (reference sequence). Trimming at V came to 0 bases and at J to 2 bases, leaving 8 bases not matched to a gene. The CDR3 runs 18 residues. The CDR3 nucleotides read TGTGCCAGCAGCCAAGATTACAGGGGGCTGATGGGCAATCAGCCCCAGCATTTT. This encodes CASSQDYRGLMGNQPQHF.

The genes are TRBV10-3 and TRBJ1-1; TRBD1 matches at 9 bases. The CDR3 runs to 17 residues. CDR1 is ENHRY and CDR2 is SYGVKD in the germline V gene. V lost 7 bases, J lost 3 bases, and 15 bases stayed unmatched. The CDR3, as DNA: TGTGCCATCAATCCTGGGGACAGGGAAAAGGAGGACACTGAAGCTTTCTTT. It is translated as CAINPGDREKEDTEAFF.

Points on this clone: The sample has other DNA sequences that encode this CDR3 too. This rearrangement joins TRBV12-3 or TRBV12-4 to TRBJ1-1; D gene unclear. This CDR3 is built from 11 residues. The V and J ends lost 7 bases and 2 bases respectively, with 5 bases between them. CDR3 nucleotide sequence: TGTGCCAGCACCCTCAACACTGAAGCTTTCTTT. This codes for CASTLNTEAFF.

This chain uses TRBV5-1 with TRBJ2-7; TRBD2 is a possible D gene (6 bases). Deletions cut 4 bases from V and 7 bases from J, with 18 bases between. The CDR3 contains 14 residues. Germline CDR1 reads SGHRS; CDR2 reads YFSETQ. The CDR3 DNA sequence: TGCGCCAGCAGCCCAGCTTTCGGGGGTTGGGAGCAGTACTTC. Its translation is CASSPAFGGWEQYF.

V and J are TRBV7-9 and TRBJ1-2; 7 nucleotides agree with TRBD1. This CDR3 has 15 amino acids. The germline V gene has CDR1 SEHNR and CDR2 FQNEAQ (reference sequence). V gave up 4 bases and J gave up 4 bases; unmatched junction bases: 9. This CDR3 is CASSYAGTASYGYTF. Written as DNA, the CDR3 is TGTGCCAGCAGCTACGCCGGGACAGCCAGCTATGGCTACACCTTC.

The chain recombines TRBV24-1 with TRBJ2-1; D is uncertain. CDR1 and CDR2 (germline): KGHDR, SFDVKD. The germline V and J ends were trimmed by 1 base and 5 bases, with 8 bases remaining between them. This CDR3 contains 14 residues. CDR3 sequence reads: CATSDFRQNNEQFF. DNA for the CDR3: TGTGCCACCAGTGATTTTCGTCAGAACAATGAGCAGTTCTTC.

The chain is built from TRBV3-1 (or the pseudogene TRBV3-2) and TRBJ2-5; 8 nucleotides line up with TRBD2. From germline, CDR1 is LGHDT and CDR2 YNNKEL (reference sequence). CDR3 length: 16 amino acids. Trimming took 7 bases from V and 1 from J; bases not matched to a gene: 11. CDR3 in DNA: TGTGCCAGCACCACCGGGGGGGCGGGGGTCCAAGAGACCCAGTACTTC. Amino acid sequence: CASTTGGAGVQETQYF.

The rearrangement joins TRBV5-4 to TRBJ1-2, with D perhaps matching TRBD1 (5 bases). Germline V lookup: CDR1 SGHNT, CDR2 YYREEE (reference sequence). Trimming took 9 bases from V and 5 from J, leaving 11 bases between them. This CDR3 is 11 amino acids long. This CDR3 is CATAAGYGYTF. The CDR3 DNA is TGTGCCACAGCCGCAGGGTATGGCTACACCTTC.